The 3 T cell receptor beta chains presented below share a single source sample, sequenced in a study of cytomegalovirus exposure and HLA in healthy donors. The PCR ran on 60 Vbeta and 13 Jbeta primers. The data were produced by immunoSEQ multiplex PCR, yet TCRdb's version contains in-frame clones alone and is incomplete. This repertoire shows more than 95,000 clones, around 82% found once; its top ten account for 1.5% to 2%. Sequenced material: PBMCs. The receptors were gathered from a woman aged 35 to 49 in good health and CMV-seronegative.

The rearrangement links TRBV9 to TRBJ2-1; the match to TRBD2 covers 7 bases. Per the germline V gene, CDR1 is SGDLS and CDR2 is YYNGEE. V lost 4 bases and J lost 2; bases outside the gene matches: 9. The CDR3 spans 16 residues. The CDR3 nucleotides are TGTGCCAGCAGCCCGAGGCTAGCGGACACCTACAATGAGCAGTTCTTC. It encodes CASSPRLADTYNEQFF.

The chain links TRBV5-4 to TRBJ1-6; tentative D call: TRBD1 (6 bases). Germline V gene lookup returns CDR1 SGHNT and CDR2 YYREEE (reference sequence). The length of the CDR3 is 14 residues. Trimming took 4 bases from V and 7 from J, leaving 12 bases between them. The CDR3 is CASSKQTGNSPLHF. The CDR3 DNA sequence: TGTGCCAGCAGCAAGCAGACAGGCAATTCACCCCTCCACTTT.

The genes are TRBV11-2 and TRBJ2-5; no clear D gene. Germline CDR1 SGHAT, CDR2 FQNNGV. The CDR3 runs 15 residues. Trimming removed 1 base from V and 2 bases from J, with 11 bases in between. The CDR3 here is CASSLVAPPQETQYF. The DNA for the CDR3 is TGTGCCAGCAGCTTAGTAGCACCCCCACAAGAGACCCAGTACTTC.